This T cell receptor beta chain is from a study of cytomegalovirus exposure and HLA in healthy donors. In the study overall: Falling in the Caucasian-associated ancestry cluster were about 82% of approximately 400 genotyped donors. Whole-study findings and limits: Later analysis showed TCR association rates varying by HLA locus, highest for DRB1 and lowest for HLA-C.

Trimming cost V 4 bases and J 0 bases; bases outside gene matches: 18. Germline loops: CDR1 SGDLS, CDR2 YYNGEE. This CDR3 is 19 amino acids long. These donors, healthy bone marrow donors, were studied. Primers for the PCR totalled 60 Vbeta and 13 Jbeta. Libraries were prepared by immunoSEQ multiplex PCR; TCRdb keeps only in-frame clonotypes and omits some of them. The sample includes 55,000 to 85,000 clones, 70% to 80% of them seen just once. Concerning this clone: What it binds is not known.

The receptor comes from a man younger than 35 in good health and CMV-seropositive. The chain is built from TRBV9 and TRBJ2-7, with 8 bases that match TRBD2. Sequenced material: PBMCs. CDR3 region: CASSPPARETGTSSYEQYF. The CDR3 DNA reads as TGTGCCAGCAGCCCCCCAGCCCGGGAGACCGGGACTAGCTCCTACGAGCAGTACTTC.